One sample yielded the 10 T cell receptor beta chains listed below, sequenced in a study of T cell responses to AZD1222 COVID-19 vaccine. The table came from immunoSEQ multiplex PCR; TCRdb's copy has only in-frame clones and leaves some out. The sample shows 130,000 to 150,000 clones, more than 85% of them seen only once. The specimen comprised peripheral blood, sampled on day 0 of AZD1222 vaccination. Receptors originate from an adult in good health.

The gene calls are TRBV2 and TRBJ2-7; possibly TRBD2 for D (5 bases). CDR1 SNHLY and CDR2 FYNNEI come from the germline V gene. The CDR3 length is 15 residues. The V end was cut by 3 bases, the J end by 12 bases, with 24 bases between. CDR3 sequence reads: CASSDPPSGSNRRYF. The CDR3 nucleotides read TGTGCCAGCAGTGACCCCCCAAGCGGTTCGAACCGGCGGTACTTC.

The V gene is TRBV6-5, the J gene TRBJ2-3; D is unresolved. This CDR3 spans 13 amino acids. V was shortened by 0 bases and J by 9 bases, with 10 bases between the two germline ends. The V gene's germline CDR1 is MNHEY and CDR2 SVGAGI. The CDR3 loop is CASSYSREGTQYF. Here the CDR3 DNA reads TGTGCCAGCAGTTACTCCCGTGAAGGGACGCAGTATTTT.

V gene TRBV5-1 combines with J gene TRBJ1-3, with 8 bases lining up with TRBD1. J gave up 1 base and V 0 bases, and 24 bases lay outside the gene matches. Germline assignment: CDR1 SGHRS and CDR2 YFSETQ. The CDR3 totals 23 residues. CDR3 in amino acids: CASSLARGQDLKNPTRSGNTIYF. CDR3 sequence (DNA): TGCGCCAGCAGCTTGGCCAGGGGACAGGACCTAAAAAACCCTACCCGGTCTGGAAACACCATATATTTT. The full variable domain, rest sourced from reference TRBV5-1 and TRBJ1-3, is KAGVTQTPRYLIKTRGQQVTLSCSPISGHRSVSWYQQTPGQGLQFLFEYFSETQRNKGNFPGRFSGRQFSNSRSEMNVSTLELGDSALYLCASSLARGQDLKNPTRSGNTIYFGEGSWLTVV.

The chain carries TRBV11-2 and TRBJ2-4, with 7 bases identical to TRBD1. Germline CDR1 is SGHAT and CDR2 is FQNNGV. The CDR3 consists of 19 residues. The V and J ends lost 6 bases and 0 bases, in that order; junction bases with no gene match: 17. DNA of the CDR3: TGTGCCAGCAGTCTAAATTCCGGGACAGATGGTCTAGCCAAAAACATTCAGTACTTC. Translated: CASSLNSGTDGLAKNIQYF.

The gene calls are TRBV9 and TRBJ2-7; D not resolved. The germline V gene encodes CDR1 SGDLS and CDR2 YYNGEE. Trimming cost V 4 bases and J 0 bases, with 8 bases left between them. This CDR3 has 13 residues. CDR3 DNA: TGTGCCAGCAGCCAGCCCGGCTCCTACGAGCAGTACTTC. Translation gives CASSQPGSYEQYF.

V and J are TRBV19 and TRBJ2-3; the D gene is possibly TRBD1 (5 bases). V gave up 7 bases and J gave up 0 bases, with 17 bases separating them. The V gene's germline CDR1 is LNHDA and CDR2 SQIVND (reference sequence). The CDR3 runs 16 residues. For the CDR3, the DNA is TGTGCCAGTAAAATCCAGGGTATTACTAGCACAGATACGCAGTATTTT. Protein sequence: CASKIQGITSTDTQYF. The full variable domain, completed using reference TRBV19 and TRBJ2-3, is DGGITQSPKYLFRKEGQNVTLSCEQNLNHDAMYWYRQDPGQGLRLIYYSQIVNDFQKGDIAEGYSVSREKKESFPLTVTSAQKNPTAFYLCASKIQGITSTDTQYFGPGTRLTVL.

V gene TRBV12-3 or TRBV12-4 combines with J gene TRBJ2-2; no definite D call. The germline V and J ends were trimmed by 5 bases and 5 bases, with 9 bases remaining between them. The CDR3 is 13 residues long. CDR3 sequence (DNA): TGTGCCAGCAGTCCCACGCGGACCGGGGAGCTGTTTTTT. This translates into CASSPTRTGELFF.

Here the CDR3 reads CASSPQTSPNEQFF. DNA of the CDR3: TGTGCCAGCAGCCCGCAGACTAGTCCCAATGAGCAGTTCTTC. The chain joins TRBV11-3 to TRBJ2-1; a weak D match, TRBD2 (6 bases). Trimming pared 5 bases from V and 6 bases from J, leaving 14 bases between. Germline assignment: CDR1 SGHNT and CDR2 YENEEA. The CDR3 spans 14 residues.

This clone was seen a handful of times. The chain combines TRBV29-1 with TRBJ2-1, with D hard to call. The length of the CDR3 is 11 residues. CDR1 SQVTM and CDR2 ANQGSEA come from the germline V gene. The V and J ends lost 6 bases and 3 bases respectively, with 6 bases between them. The CDR3 DNA reads TGCAGCGTCCGTCTCTACAATGAGCAGTTCTTC. This translates into CSVRLYNEQFF.

The chain joins TRBV6-6 to TRBJ1-2; D is possibly TRBD1 (6 bases). The CDR3 runs 14 residues. Germline V CDR1 and CDR2: MNHNY, SVGAGI (reference sequence). V shed 0 bases and J shed 8 bases, with 13 bases lying between them. In nucleotides, the CDR3 is TGTGCCAGCAGTTACTCGACTCAGGGGCCAGGCTACACCTTC. As protein: CASSYSTQGPGYTF.